This T cell receptor (beta chain) was sequenced in a study of human T cells and chemical hapten exposure. Trimming shortened V by 4 bases and J by 0 bases, and 10 bases separated the two germline ends. CDR1 is SGHNT and CDR2 is YYREEE in the germline V gene (reference sequence). This CDR3 has 15 amino acids. Documented time point: pre-sensitization, week 0. Regarding treatment: therapeutic diphenylcyclopropenone sensitization with weekly scalp DPC. TCRdb re-called the RACE reads through MiXCR, storing one row per CDR3 protein. The data contain more than 250,000 distinct CDR3 sequences, approximately 8.6% of them singletons.

Sequencing was performed on whole blood, taken in connection with sensitization to the hapten diphenylcyclopropenone (DPC). This chain links TRBV5-4 with TRBJ2-2; D possibly corresponds to TRBD2 (6 bases). The TCR was taken from a woman aged 40 to 55 with alopecia areata. Some clones in this sample may be carry-over from other donors' samples. The CDR3: CASSPSVTNTGELFF. The CDR3 DNA follows: TGTGCCAGCAGCCCTAGCGTAACGAACACCGGGGAGCTGTTTTTT.